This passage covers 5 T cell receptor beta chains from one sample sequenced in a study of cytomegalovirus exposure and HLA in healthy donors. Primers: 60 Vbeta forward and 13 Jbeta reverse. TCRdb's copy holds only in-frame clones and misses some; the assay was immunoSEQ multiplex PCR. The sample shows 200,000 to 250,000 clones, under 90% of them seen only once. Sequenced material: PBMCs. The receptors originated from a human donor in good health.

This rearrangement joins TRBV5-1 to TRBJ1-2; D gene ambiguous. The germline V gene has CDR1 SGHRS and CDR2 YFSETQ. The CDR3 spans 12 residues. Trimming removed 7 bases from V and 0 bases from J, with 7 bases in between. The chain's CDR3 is CASSYSNYGYTF. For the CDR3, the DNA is TGCGCCAGCTCATACTCTAACTATGGCTACACCTTC.

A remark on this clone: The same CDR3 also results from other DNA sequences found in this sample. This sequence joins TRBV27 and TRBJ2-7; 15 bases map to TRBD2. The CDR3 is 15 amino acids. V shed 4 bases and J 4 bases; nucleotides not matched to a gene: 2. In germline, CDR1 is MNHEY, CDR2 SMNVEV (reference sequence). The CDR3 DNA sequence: TGTGCCAGCAGTTCAGGACTAGCGGGAGGGTACGAGCAGTACTTC. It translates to CASSSGLAGGYEQYF.

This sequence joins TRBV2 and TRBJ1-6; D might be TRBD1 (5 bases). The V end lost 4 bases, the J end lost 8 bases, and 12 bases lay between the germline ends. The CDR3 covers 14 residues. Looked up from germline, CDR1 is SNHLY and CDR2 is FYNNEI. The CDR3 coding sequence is TGTGCCAGCAGTGGAGTTGGGGCGTATTCACCCCTCCACTTT. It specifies CASSGVGAYSPLHF.

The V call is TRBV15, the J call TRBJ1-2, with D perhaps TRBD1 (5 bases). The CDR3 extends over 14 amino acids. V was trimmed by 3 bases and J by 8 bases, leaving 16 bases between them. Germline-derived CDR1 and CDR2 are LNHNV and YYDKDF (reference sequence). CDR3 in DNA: TGTGCCACCAGCAGTGGGGGGTCCGGGTTCGGCTACACCTTC. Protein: CATSSGGSGFGYTF. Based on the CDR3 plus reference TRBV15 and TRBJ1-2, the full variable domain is DAMVIQNPRYQVTQFGKPVTLSCSQTLNHNVMYWYQQKSSQAPKLLFHYYDKDFNNEADTPDNFQSRRPNTSFCFLDIRSPGLGDTAMYLCATSSGGSGFGYTFGSGTRLTVV.

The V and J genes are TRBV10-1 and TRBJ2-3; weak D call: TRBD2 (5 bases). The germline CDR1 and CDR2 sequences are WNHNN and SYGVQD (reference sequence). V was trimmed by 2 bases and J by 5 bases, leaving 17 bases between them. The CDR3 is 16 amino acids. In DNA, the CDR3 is TGCGCCAGCAGTGAGACGAGAGGTCTCGAGGGAGATACGCAGTATTTT. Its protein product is CASSETRGLEGDTQYF.